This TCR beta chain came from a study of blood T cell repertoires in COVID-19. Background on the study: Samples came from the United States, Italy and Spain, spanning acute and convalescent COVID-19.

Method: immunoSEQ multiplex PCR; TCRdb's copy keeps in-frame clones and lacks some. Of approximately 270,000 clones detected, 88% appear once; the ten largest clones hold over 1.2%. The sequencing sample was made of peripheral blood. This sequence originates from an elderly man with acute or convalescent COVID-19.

The chain's CDR3 is CASSLNVGQGTGELFF. The DNA for the CDR3 is TGTGCCAGCAGTTTAAATGTAGGACAGGGGACCGGGGAGCTGTTTTTT. The chain recombines TRBV6-2 or TRBV6-3 with TRBJ2-2; 9 bases are a match to TRBD1. Germline assignment: CDR1 MNHEY and CDR2 SVGEGT. The CDR3 extends over 16 amino acids. V lost 4 bases to trimming and J lost 5 bases; unmatched junction nucleotides: 8.